The entry below describes one T cell receptor beta chain. Its antigen is as yet unknown. TCRdb's copy holds only in-frame clones and misses some; the assay was immunoSEQ multiplex PCR. The sample yields 260,000 or so clones, 80% to 90% seen once. In germline, CDR1 is KGHSH, CDR2 LQKENI. The CDR3 is 15 residues long. The ends were cut back, 3 bases at V and 5 bases at J, with 16 bases in the middle. The data derive from a study of cytomegalovirus exposure and HLA in healthy donors. Whole-study findings and limits: Confirmation was obtained in vitro that three CMV-associated chains are specific for CMV antigens.

The sequenced sample was PBMCs. This chain uses TRBV18 with TRBJ2-5; tentative D call: TRBD1 (5 bases). This clonotype originated in a man aged 18 to 35 in good health and CMV-seronegative. The CDR3 spells CASSPVDTWRETQYF. The CDR3, as DNA: TGTGCCAGCTCACCCGTGGACACTTGGCGGGAGACCCAGTACTTC.